This T cell receptor (beta chain) is drawn from a study of shared T cell receptors in the human thymus. Sequencing used immunoSEQ multiplex PCR; TCRdb keeps in-frame clones, though not all of them. The sample holds approximately 580,000 clones; roughly 74% are singletons and the top ten take 0.01% to 0.015%. This same sample was also part of a study on human thymus T cells. That paper notes: Repertoires from thymus and blood appeared to show biased V and J gene usage.

The clonotype comes from a boy under two years old with a congenital heart defect. Sequences were obtained from thymocytes.

The CDR3 coding sequence is TGTGCCACCAGCAAAGATATCTTAGGACAGGGGAATCAGCCCCAGCATTTT. This sequence encodes CATSKDILGQGNQPQHF. This sequence joins TRBV15 and TRBJ1-5; 9 bases are shared with TRBD1. The ends lost 4 bases at V and 4 bases at J; junction bases unmatched: 11. The CDR3 length is 17 residues. Germline CDR1 reads LNHNV; CDR2 reads YYDKDF (reference sequence).